One sample yielded the 20 T cell receptor beta chains listed below, sequenced in a study of blood T cell repertoires in COVID-19. Clones were read by immunoSEQ multiplex PCR, and TCRdb kept only the in-frame ones, dropping some. The data contain roughly 62,000 clones, roughly 84% of them singletons. The sample comprised peripheral blood. Receptors originate from a man older than 75 with COVID-19, enrolled during active disease.

This clone was counted only a few times. The chain combines TRBV5-5 with TRBJ1-2, with D tentatively TRBD1 (5 bases). The CDR3 is made up of 15 amino acids. V lost 1 base and J 7 bases, leaving 17 bases between the germline ends. Germline V CDR1 and CDR2: SGHKS, YYEKEE (reference sequence). The CDR3 DNA follows: TGTGCCAGCAGCTTGATGCGGGGGTCTTTACGTGGCTACACCTTC. Its protein is CASSLMRGSLRGYTF.

The chain couples TRBV4-1 to TRBJ2-3; D is unclear. From germline, CDR1 is MGHRA and CDR2 YSYEKL. The CDR3 is made up of 13 amino acids. V lost 1 base and J lost 6, with 8 bases in between. The CDR3 region has the DNA TGCGCCAGCAGCCAAGTTAGCCCTGATACGCAGTATTTT. Encoded protein: CASSQVSPDTQYF.

The chain uses TRBV18 and TRBJ1-4; the match to TRBD1 covers 9 bases. CDR1 is KGHSH and CDR2 is LQKENI in the germline V gene. After removal of 2 bases from V and 4 bases from J, the junction contained 8 bases not matched to a gene. The CDR3 contains 17 residues. The CDR3, as DNA: TGTGCCAGCTCACCAAGAAACAGGGGGCCTGATAATGAAAAACTGTTTTTT. Translation: CASSPRNRGPDNEKLFF.

V is TRBV6-6 and J is TRBJ1-2, with 7 bases that match TRBD1. This CDR3 comprises 13 residues. From germline, CDR1 is MNHNY and CDR2 SVGAGI (reference sequence). V was pared by 2 bases and J by 8 bases, with 5 bases of the junction left unmatched. The CDR3 spells CASSYRDSGGYTF. CDR3 nucleotide sequence: TGTGCCAGCAGTTACAGGGACAGCGGGGGCTACACCTTC.

The chain is built from TRBV5-6 and TRBJ2-3, with D perhaps matching TRBD2 (6 bases). Trimming pared 2 bases from V and 0 bases from J, leaving 10 bases between. Germline loops: CDR1 SGHDT, CDR2 YYEEEE. This CDR3 spans 15 amino acids. DNA of the CDR3: TGTGCCAGCAGCTTTGGGGGGACTAGCACAGATACGCAGTATTTT. The encoded protein is CASSFGGTSTDTQYF.

This chain connects TRBV5-1 to TRBJ2-3, with 7 bases fitting TRBD1. The CDR3 is 15 amino acids. The germline V gene has CDR1 SGHRS and CDR2 YFSETQ. V was pared by 5 bases and J by 2 bases, with 8 bases of the junction left unmatched. The CDR3 reads CASSEGALVTDTQYF. The CDR3 DNA reads TGCGCCAGCAGTGAGGGGGCGCTTGTCACAGATACGCAGTATTTT.

This chain links TRBV7-3 with TRBJ2-1; 7 positions agree with TRBD1. The CDR3 runs to 12 residues. Germline V lookup: CDR1 SGHTA, CDR2 FQGTGA. J gave up 12 bases and V 5 bases, and 7 bases lay outside the gene matches. In nucleotides, the CDR3 is TGTGCCAGCAGCGACAGGGATAGTGCGCAGTTCTTC. Amino acid sequence: CASSDRDSAQFF.

The chain uses TRBV9 and TRBJ1-5; D possibly corresponds to TRBD1 (6 bases). The germline V gene encodes CDR1 SGDLS and CDR2 YYNGEE. There are 14 residues in the CDR3. V lost 4 bases and J lost 5, with 13 bases in between. The CDR3 protein is CASSLSGDHQPQHF. DNA for the CDR3: TGTGCCAGCAGCCTATCAGGGGATCATCAGCCCCAGCATTTT.

This clone has a handful of counts. The CDR3 bases are TGTGCCAGTAGTGACCCGGGTCGGAGCTCTGGAAACACCATATATTTT. It yields the protein CASSDPGRSSGNTIYF. This chain connects TRBV19 to TRBJ1-3; the D is unclear. V was pared by 5 bases and J by 0 bases, with 14 bases between. This CDR3 has 16 amino acids. CDR1 and CDR2 (germline): LNHDA, SQIVND (reference sequence).

The rearrangement uses TRBV6-2 or TRBV6-3 and TRBJ1-5; D ambiguous. This CDR3 comprises 17 residues. Trimming pared 2 bases from V and 1 base from J, leaving 15 bases between. CDR1 MNHEY and CDR2 SVGEGT come from the germline V gene. CDR3 nucleotide sequence: TGTGCCAGCAGTTACCGGGTAACACGGGTCAGCAATCAGCCCCAGCATTTT. It codes for CASSYRVTRVSNQPQHF.

CDR3 region: CASSLQNSPLHF. CDR3 coding DNA: TGTGCCAGCAGCTTGCAGAATTCACCCCTCCACTTT. The rearrangement links TRBV5-5 to TRBJ1-6; D ambiguous. The V and J ends lost 1 base and 7 bases respectively, with 3 bases between them. This CDR3 contains 12 residues. Germline loops: CDR1 SGHKS, CDR2 YYEKEE (reference sequence).

This chain links TRBV10-3 with TRBJ2-3, with 7 bases matching TRBD1. The trim removed 10 bases at V and 6 bases at J, leaving 16 bases unmatched. The CDR3 totals 15 residues. CDR1 is ENHRY, CDR2 SYGVKD, per germline. CDR3 sequence: CATAKDRYLADTQYF. In DNA, the CDR3 is TGTGCCACAGCGAAGGACAGGTATTTAGCGGATACGCAGTATTTT.

This clone was observed a handful of times. V usage is TRBV27 and J usage is TRBJ1-6, with 7 bases matching TRBD1. This CDR3 is 15 amino acids long. V was pared by 4 bases and J by 5 bases, with 5 bases of the junction left unmatched. The germline gives CDR1 MNHEY, CDR2 SMNVEV (reference sequence). The CDR3 sequence is CASSSLQGNNSPLHF. CDR3 nucleotide sequence: TGTGCCAGCAGTTCGCTACAGGGGAATAATTCACCCCTCCACTTT.

The chain employs TRBV4-1 and TRBJ1-5; tentative D call: TRBD1 (6 bases). CDR1 is MGHRA and CDR2 is YSYEKL in the germline V gene. V lost 1 base to trimming and J lost 3 bases, with 10 bases between them. CDR3 length equals 15 residues. The CDR3 DNA sequence: TGCGCCAGCAGCCAAGTTGGACAGATCAATCAGCCCCAGCATTTT. Residues: CASSQVGQINQPQHF.

The chain has TRBV2 and TRBJ1-1, with 10 nucleotides matching TRBD1. CDR3 length: 14 residues. The germline gives CDR1 SNHLY, CDR2 FYNNEI. Germline trimming cut 7 bases from V and 7 bases from J; bases unmatched to any gene: 9. The CDR3 bases are TGTGCCAGCACTACCGGGACAGGGGCCCTTGAAGCTTTCTTT. It specifies CASTTGTGALEAFF. The complete variable domain, with remaining parts taken from reference TRBV2 and TRBJ1-1, reads EPEVTQTPSHQVTQMGQEVILRCVPISNHLYFYWYRQILGQKVEFLVSFYNNEISEKSEIFDDQFSVERPDGSNFTLKIRSTKLEDSAMYFCASTTGTGALEAFFGQGTRLTVV.

This chain joins TRBV3-1 (or the pseudogene TRBV3-2) and TRBJ1-6; tentative D call: TRBD1 (5 bases). The CDR3 is 13 amino acids. Between the trimmed V and J ends, which lost 1 base and 9 bases, there was a span of 7 bases. Germline CDR1 and CDR2: LGHDT and YNNKEL (reference sequence). The CDR3 is CASSQVRGSPLHF. As DNA, the CDR3 is TGTGCCAGCAGCCAAGTTAGGGGTTCACCCCTCCACTTT.

The CDR3 nucleotides are TGTGCCAGCCAAGCGGTACCGTCCTACGAGCAGTACGTC. Protein product: CASQAVPSYEQYV. The J gene is TRBJ2-7, the V gene TRBV2, with D perhaps TRBD2 (5 bases). From germline, CDR1 is SNHLY and CDR2 FYNNEI. Trimming removed 8 bases from V and 1 base from J, with 12 bases in between. The CDR3 covers 13 residues.

The CDR3: CASSMQGYPMNTEAFF. CDR3 coding DNA: TGTGCCAGCAGCATGCAGGGATACCCTATGAACACTGAAGCTTTCTTT. The chain carries TRBV21-1 and TRBJ1-1; the table assigns TRBD1, which was not confirmed against the DNA. TRBV21-1 is designated a pseudogene. This CDR3 spans 16 amino acids.

CDR3 region: CATKPGRGGGETQYF. The CDR3 DNA is TGTGCCACCAAGCCAGGCCGAGGCGGGGGAGAGACCCAGTACTTC. The chain is built from TRBV10-3 and TRBJ2-5; 7 nucleotides match TRBD2. The length of the CDR3 is 15 residues. The junction had 15 bases not matched to a gene; V was cut back by 10 bases and J by 4 bases. The germline gives CDR1 ENHRY, CDR2 SYGVKD.

This sequence joins TRBV28 and TRBJ1-5; D gene unclear. The CDR3 contains 16 residues. V was trimmed by 6 bases and J by 2 bases, leaving 17 bases between them. In germline, CDR1 is MDHEN, CDR2 SYDVKM. This CDR3 reads CASSPIRNEGNQPQHF. The DNA for the CDR3 is TGTGCCAGCAGCCCAATAAGAAATGAGGGCAATCAGCCCCAGCATTTT.